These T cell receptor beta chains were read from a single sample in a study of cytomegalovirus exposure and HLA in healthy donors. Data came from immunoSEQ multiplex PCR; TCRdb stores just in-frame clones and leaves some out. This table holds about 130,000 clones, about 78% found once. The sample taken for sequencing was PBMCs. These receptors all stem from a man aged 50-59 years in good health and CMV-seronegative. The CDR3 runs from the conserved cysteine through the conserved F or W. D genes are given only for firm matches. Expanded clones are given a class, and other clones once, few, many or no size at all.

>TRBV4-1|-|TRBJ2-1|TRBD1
TGCGCCAGCAGCCGGGACAGAGGTGTGTATGAGCAGTTCTTC
CASSRDRGVYEQFF
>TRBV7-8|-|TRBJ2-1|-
TGTGCCAGCAGCTACGGATGGCGGGCGAGGGACTACAATGAGCAGTTCTTC
CASSYGWRARDYNEQFF
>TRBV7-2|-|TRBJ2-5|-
TGTGCCAGCAGCTTAGCGGGAGTCAGGCAGACCCAGTACTTC
CASSLAGVRQTQYF
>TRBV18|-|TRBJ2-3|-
TGTGCCAGCTCACCACCAGGGTGGCCCCCAGGGGATACGCAGTATTTT
CASSPPGWPPGDTQYF
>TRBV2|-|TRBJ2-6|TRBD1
TGTGCCAGCACTCAAGGGGGACAGGGCCACTCTGGGGCCAACGTCCTGACTTTC
CASTQGGQGHSGANVLTF
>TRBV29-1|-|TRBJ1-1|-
TGCAGCGTTGAATTTAGTGTGAACACTGAAGCTTTCTTT
CSVEFSVNTEAFF
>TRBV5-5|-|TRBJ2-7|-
TGTGCCAGCAGCTCGACGATACAGGGACCCCCGTACGAGCAGTACTTC
CASSSTIQGPPYEQYF
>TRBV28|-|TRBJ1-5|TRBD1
TGTGCCAGCAGGTCACAGGGGGCGCTCAATCAGCCCCAGCATTTT
CASRSQGALNQPQHF
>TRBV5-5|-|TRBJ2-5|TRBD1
TGTGCCAGCAGCTTCCTGACAGGGTCAGAGACCCAGTACTTC
CASSFLTGSETQYF
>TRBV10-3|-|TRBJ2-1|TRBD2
TGTGCCATCTCCCGCGGGAGTGGGGACAATGAGCAGTTCTTC
CAISRGSGDNEQFF
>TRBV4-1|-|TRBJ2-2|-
TGCGCCCGAGGGGGGGAGCTGTTTTTT
CARGGELFF
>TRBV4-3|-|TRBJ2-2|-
TGCGCCAGCAGCCAAGACACTCGTTACACCGGGGAGCTGTTTTTT
CASSQDTRYTGELFF
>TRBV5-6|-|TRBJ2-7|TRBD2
TGTGCCAGCAGCTTAGCGGGAGTTCCCCACGAGCAGTACTTC
CASSLAGVPHEQYF
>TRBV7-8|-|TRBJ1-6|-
TGTGCCAGCAGCCTTCGTCGAAGGACAGACTATAATTCACCCCTCCACTTT
CASSLRRRTDYNSPLHF
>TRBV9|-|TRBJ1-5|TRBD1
TGTGCCAGCAGCCTCGGGACAGGGATCAGCAATCAGCCCCAGCATTTT
CASSLGTGISNQPQHF
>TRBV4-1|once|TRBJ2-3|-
TGCGCCAGCAGCCAAGCTAGCGAATACACAGATACGCAGTATTTT
CASSQASEYTDTQYF
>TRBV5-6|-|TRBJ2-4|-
TGTGCCAGCAGCGTCGGGGACACCCCTGGGAACATTCAGTACTTC
CASSVGDTPGNIQYF
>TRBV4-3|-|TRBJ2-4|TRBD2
TGCGCCAGCAGCCAAGTCCCTTCTAGCGGGGTCGGCAAAAACATTCAGTACTTC
CASSQVPSSGVGKNIQYF
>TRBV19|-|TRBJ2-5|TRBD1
TGTGCCAGTAGTGGGACAGGGGGGCTCCAATTCGAGACCCAGTACTTC
CASSGTGGLQFETQYF
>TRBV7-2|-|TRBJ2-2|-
TGTGCCAGCAGCCCCAATTTATCAGCCGGGGAGCTGTTTTTT
CASSPNLSAGELFF
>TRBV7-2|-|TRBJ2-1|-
TGTGCCAGCAGCCCCGGGGGGCGGGCCAATGAGCAGTTCTTC
CASSPGGRANEQFF
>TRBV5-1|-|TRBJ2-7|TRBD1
TGCGCCAGCAGCCTTGGGGGGACAGGGATGTACGAGCAGTACTTC
CASSLGGTGMYEQYF
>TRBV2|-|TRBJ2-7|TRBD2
TGTGCCAGCAGAGAGGGGCTAGCGGACTCCTACGAGCAGTACTTC
CASREGLADSYEQYF
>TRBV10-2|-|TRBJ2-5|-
TGCGCCAGCAAAGAGGGTCGGAACCAAGAGACCCAGTACTTC
CASKEGRNQETQYF
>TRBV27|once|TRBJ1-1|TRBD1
TGTGCCGCATGGGGACAGGGACACCCTGAAGCTTTCTTT
CAAWGQGHPEAFF
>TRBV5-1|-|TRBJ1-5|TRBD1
TGCGCCAGCAGTACAGGGGGCCCTAATCAGCCCCAGCATTTT
CASSTGGPNQPQHF
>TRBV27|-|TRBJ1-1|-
TGTGCCAGCAGTTTCCGGGGGGCTAGGAACACTGAAGCTTTCTTT
CASSFRGARNTEAFF
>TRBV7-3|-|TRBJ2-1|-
TGTGCCAGCAGCCTAAACAGGGCTCGCAATGAGCAGTTCTTC
CASSLNRARNEQFF
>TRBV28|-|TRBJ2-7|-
TGTGCCAGCAGTTTAACGACAGGAGGACGGGAGCAGTACTTC
CASSLTTGGREQYF
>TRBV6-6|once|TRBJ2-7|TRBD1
TGTGCCAGCAGGCCGGGACAGGGGGACTACGAGCAGTACTTC
CASRPGQGDYEQYF
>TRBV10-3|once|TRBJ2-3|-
TGTGCCATCAAAGAGCCCTCCGAGGGCACAGATACGCAGTATTTT
CAIKEPSEGTDTQYF
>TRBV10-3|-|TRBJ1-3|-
TGTGCCATCAGTGAGGTACTACAGGGCTCTGGAAACACCATATATTTT
CAISEVLQGSGNTIYF
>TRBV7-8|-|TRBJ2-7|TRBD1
TGTGCCAGCAGCTTAATGGGACAGGGTTTTACCGAGCAGTACTTC
CASSLMGQGFTEQYF
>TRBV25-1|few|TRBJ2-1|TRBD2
TGTGCCAGCAGTGGGCCTGGAGAGCGGGAAGCTTTCAATGAGCAGTTCTTC
CASSGPGEREAFNEQFF
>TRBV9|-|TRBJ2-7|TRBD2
TGTGCCAGCAGCGTAGGTCTAGCGGGAGTTTCCGGGCAGTACTTC
CASSVGLAGVSGQYF
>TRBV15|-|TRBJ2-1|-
TGTGCCACCAGCACATCCAGGGGTTCGGGCAATGAGCAGTTCTTC
CATSTSRGSGNEQFF
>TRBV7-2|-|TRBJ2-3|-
TGTGCCAGCAGCTTACTCACAGGGACATACACAGATACGCAGTATTTT
CASSLLTGTYTDTQYF
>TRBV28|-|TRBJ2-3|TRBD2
TGTGCCAGCAGTGGGGAGGGAGGGGCAGATACGCAGTATTTT
CASSGEGGADTQYF
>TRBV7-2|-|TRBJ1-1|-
TGTGCCAGCAGCCCGTATAACACTGAAGCTTTCTTT
CASSPYNTEAFF
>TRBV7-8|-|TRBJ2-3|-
TGTGCCAGCAGGGCCTCGGGTACCACAGATACGCAGTATTTT
CASRASGTTDTQYF
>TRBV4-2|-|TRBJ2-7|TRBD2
TGTGCCAGCAGCCAACAGCGGGGAGCCTACGAGCAGTACTTC
CASSQQRGAYEQYF
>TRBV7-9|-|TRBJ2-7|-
TGTGCCAGCAGCGCCAAGGTGGGACACAACTCCTACGAGCAGTACTTC
CASSAKVGHNSYEQYF
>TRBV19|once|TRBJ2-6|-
TGTGCCAGTAGTAAACAAGGGGCTGGGGCCAACGTCCTGACTTTC
CASSKQGAGANVLTF
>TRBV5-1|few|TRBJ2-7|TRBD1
TGCGCCAGCAGCTTGTCCCGGACAGGCCACTACGAGCAGTACTTC
CASSLSRTGHYEQYF
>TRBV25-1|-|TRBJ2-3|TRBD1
TGTGCCAGCAGGGACCTGGACAGGGTTGCAGATACGCAGTATTTT
CASRDLDRVADTQYF
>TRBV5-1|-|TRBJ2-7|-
TGCGCCAGCAGCTTGTACCCCCCCCATGAGCGCAACTACGAGCAGTACTTC
CASSLYPPHERNYEQYF
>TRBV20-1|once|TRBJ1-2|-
TGCAGTGCCCAACTCGGGGAGAGGTACACCTTC
CSAQLGERYTF
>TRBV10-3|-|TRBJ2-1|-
TGTGCCATCAGTGAGCCCCTCTCGGGCTACAATGAGCAGTTCTTC
CAISEPLSGYNEQFF
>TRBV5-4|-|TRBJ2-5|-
TGTGCCAGCAGCTTGGGGGGCCCAGAGCAAGAGACCCAGTACTTC
CASSLGGPEQETQYF
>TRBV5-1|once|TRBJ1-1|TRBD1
TGCGCCAGCAGACCTCGGACAGGGCCCTCAGGGAACACTGAAGCTTTCTTT
CASRPRTGPSGNTEAFF
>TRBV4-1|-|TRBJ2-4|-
TGCGCCAGCAGCCTCGAAAATTATCAGACACCCTCCAACTTC
CASSLENYQTPSNF
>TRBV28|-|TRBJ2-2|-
TGTGCCAGCATCCTGGCAGGGAACACCGGGGAGCTGTTTTTT
CASILAGNTGELFF
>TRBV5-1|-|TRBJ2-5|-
TGCGCCAGCTCCCCCCAGGGCGGTGGTGAGACCCAGTACTTC
CASSPQGGGETQYF
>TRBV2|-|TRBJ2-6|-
TGTGCCAGCAGCAGGGGCACGTTCTCTGGGGCCAACGTCCTGACTTTC
CASSRGTFSGANVLTF